This T cell receptor beta chain was sequenced for a study of T-cell reconstitution after alpha-beta-depleted transplantation in children. As it was prepared, the TCRbeta library received unique molecular identifiers. One entry per CDR3 protein results from TCRdb running MiXCR on the PCR reads. The data contain about 230,000 distinct CDR3 sequences, around 8.9% of them singletons. This clonotype was counted at least ten times. The CDR3 loop spans 14 amino acids. Unmatched junction bases numbered 7, after V lost 6 bases and J lost 2 bases. CDR1 DFQATT and CDR2 SNEGSKA come from the germline V gene (reference sequence).

The sequence was collected from a human donor who donated a stem cell graft to a child with SCID. The material sequenced was PBMCs from the stem cell graft donor, taken from the stem cell graft. The chain recombines TRBV20-1 with TRBJ1-2; TRBD1 matches at 9 bases. The CDR3 loop reads CSALSDRGNYGYTF. The CDR3 DNA is TGCAGTGCCCTCTCTGACAGGGGGAACTATGGCTACACCTTC.